Each of the 31 T cell receptor beta chains below was sequenced from the same sample in a study of identical twins. TCRdb used MiXCR to reprocess the 5' RACE reads, holding one entry per CDR3 protein. This sample yields 400,000 to 600,000 distinct CDR3 sequences, of which approximately 20% are seen a single time; more than 0.4% belongs to the top ten. Separately, the same data were catalogued under a study of yellow fever vaccine responses in identical twins.

The sample taken for sequencing was CD4+ T cells sorted from blood. The source is a woman between 18 and 30 years old in good health.

This clonotype was counted at least ten times. The V gene is TRBV5-1, the J gene TRBJ2-2, with D possibly being TRBD1 (5 bases). This CDR3 has 14 amino acids. V lost 0 bases and J lost 5, with 8 bases in between. Per germline, CDR1 SGHRS and CDR2 YFSETQ. CDR3 bases: TGCGCCAGCAGCTTGGATAGGGGTACCGGGGAGCTGTTTTTT. This sequence encodes CASSLDRGTGELFF.

The gene calls are TRBV10-3 and TRBJ2-1; 8 bases are shared with TRBD2. The V segment lost 6 bases and the J segment 5 bases; nucleotides outside the gene matches: 6. The length of the CDR3 is 14 residues. From germline, CDR1 is ENHRY and CDR2 SYGVKD. CDR3 sequence: CAISGLAWNNEQFF. Here the CDR3 DNA reads TGTGCCATCAGCGGACTAGCATGGAACAATGAGCAGTTCTTC.

J is TRBJ2-3 and V is TRBV4-1; 7 bases agree with TRBD2. This CDR3 region has 15 residues. Germline V gene sequence: CDR1 MGHRA, CDR2 YSYEKL. The V segment lost 2 bases and the J segment 0 bases; nucleotides outside the gene matches: 2. CDR3 in amino acids: CASSQTGLSTDTQYF. CDR3 DNA sequence: TGCGCCAGCAGCCAAACGGGACTAAGCACAGATACGCAGTATTTT.

The chain is built from TRBV3-1 and TRBJ2-5; unclear D gene. CDR3 length equals 11 residues. Trimming took 7 bases from V and 3 from J, leaving 6 bases between them. Germline V lookup: CDR1 LGHDT, CDR2 YNNKEL (reference sequence). The CDR3 loop reads CASTLEETQYF. CDR3 nucleotide sequence: TGTGCCAGCACCCTTGAAGAGACCCAGTACTTC.

The chain is built from TRBV20-1 and TRBJ2-3; TRBD2 agrees at 9 bases. The CDR3 is 17 amino acids. J lost 3 bases, V lost 0 bases, and 10 bases had no gene match. Germline-derived CDR1 and CDR2 are DFQATT and SNEGSKA (reference sequence). CDR3 protein: CSARDPYSGSITDTQYF. In DNA form, the CDR3 reads TGCAGTGCTAGAGACCCCTATAGCGGGAGTATAACAGATACGCAGTATTTT.

The rearrangement joins TRBV7-3 to TRBJ2-2; 12 nucleotides align to TRBD2. J lost 4 bases, V lost 4 bases, and 4 bases had no gene match. CDR1 is SGHTA, CDR2 FQGTGA, per germline. CDR3 size: 16 residues. The CDR3 loop is CASSSGLAGSTGELFF. The CDR3 DNA is TGTGCCAGCAGCTCAGGACTAGCGGGGAGCACCGGGGAGCTGTTTTTT. The full variable domain, completed using reference TRBV7-3 and TRBJ2-2, is GAGVSQTPSNKVTEKGKYVELRCDPISGHTALYWYRQSLGQGPEFLIYFQGTGAADDSGLPNDRFFAVRPEGSVSTLKIQRTERGDSAVYLCASSSGLAGSTGELFFGEGSRLTVL.

This clonotype was picked up a small number of times. The genes are TRBV12-3 or TRBV12-4 and TRBJ1-3, with D possibly matching TRBD1 (5 bases). The V gene lost 3 bases and the J gene lost 4 bases, with 16 bases spanning the gap. The CDR3 covers 16 residues. This CDR3 reads CASSLGLGSKGNTIYF. The CDR3 DNA sequence: TGTGCCAGCAGTTTGGGACTGGGATCGAAAGGAAACACCATATATTTT.

Remarks on this clonotype: In this CDR3 the conserved last residue, phenylalanine or tryptophan, is missing, so a read error is likely. The chain uses TRBV18 and TRBJ1-4; TRBD1 is a possible D gene (6 bases). This CDR3 contains 13 residues. Germline assignment: CDR1 KGHSH and CDR2 LQKENI. The V end was cut by 4 bases, the J end by 7 bases, with 10 bases between. CDR3 sequence reads: CASSLGASEKLFL. The CDR3 DNA reads as TGTGCCAGCTCACTGGGGGCCAGTGAAAAACTGTTTCTT.

This chain links TRBV11-3 with TRBJ2-3; 7 bases match TRBD2. This CDR3 comprises 17 residues. The germline CDR1 and CDR2 sequences are SGHNT and YENEEA. J lost 4 bases, V lost 2 bases, and 12 bases had no gene match. This CDR3 reads CASSLRFLAALADTQYF. CDR3 sequence (DNA): TGTGCCAGCAGCTTAAGGTTCCTAGCGGCTTTGGCAGATACGCAGTATTTT.

A few counts support this clonotype. The genes are TRBV20-1 and TRBJ2-4; D could derive from TRBD1 or TRBD2 (6 bases each). Trimming took off 1 base at V and 1 base at J, with 20 bases between the two ends. There are 18 residues in the CDR3. The V gene's germline CDR1 is DFQATT and CDR2 SNEGSKA (reference sequence). CDR3 DNA sequence: TGCAGTGCTAGAGGGAGGGACATACTACAAATGGCCAAAAACATTCAGTACTTC. Amino acid sequence: CSARGRDILQMAKNIQYF.

J is TRBJ2-2 and V is TRBV7-9; 7 bases align to TRBD2. V lost 5 bases and J lost 1; bases outside the gene matches: 10. Germline V lookup: CDR1 SEHNR, CDR2 FQNEAQ (reference sequence). This CDR3 has 17 residues. CDR3 bases: TGTGCCAGCAGCACGCGGTTCGCGGGAGTGAACACCGGGGAGCTGTTTTTT. This encodes CASSTRFAGVNTGELFF.

The chain couples TRBV5-1 to TRBJ1-5; D unclear. Germline CDR1 is SGHRS and CDR2 is YFSETQ. V dropped 4 bases and J dropped 5 bases, with 13 bases sitting between them. This CDR3 is built from 14 residues. The CDR3 is CASSPGDFDQPQHF. The CDR3 DNA follows: TGCGCCAGCAGCCCCGGGGATTTCGATCAGCCCCAGCATTTT. Full variable domain (missing parts from reference TRBV5-1 and TRBJ1-5): KAGVTQTPRYLIKTRGQQVTLSCSPISGHRSVSWYQQTPGQGLQFLFEYFSETQRNKGNFPGRFSGRQFSNSRSEMNVSTLELGDSALYLCASSPGDFDQPQHFGDGTRLSIL.

This sequence joins TRBV18 and TRBJ2-7; D is uncertain. V gave up 5 bases and J gave up 2 bases, with 7 bases separating them. Germline CDR1 KGHSH, CDR2 LQKENI. The CDR3 contains 12 residues. CDR3 amino acids: CASSTDPYEQYF. For the CDR3, the DNA is TGTGCCAGCTCAACCGATCCCTACGAGCAGTACTTC.

The J gene is TRBJ2-4, the V gene TRBV6-1, with D possibly being TRBD2 (6 bases). The CDR3 is 15 residues long. V was clipped by 8 bases and J by 0 bases, with 14 bases between them. CDR1 MNHNS and CDR2 SASEGT come from the germline V gene. CDR3 nucleotide sequence: TGTGCCAGCGAGGAGGGCCAAATAGCCAAAAACATTCAGTACTTC. It encodes CASEEGQIAKNIQYF.

There are many counts of this clonotype. The V gene is TRBV4-2, the J gene TRBJ2-7, with 11 positions matching TRBD2. The CDR3 loop spans 16 amino acids. Per germline, CDR1 LGHNA and CDR2 YNFKEQ. V was pared by 4 bases and J by 0 bases, with 5 bases of the junction left unmatched. The DNA of the CDR3 is TGTGCCAGCAGCCTAACTAGCGGGGGAAGCTCCTACGAGCAGTACTTC. This codes for CASSLTSGGSSYEQYF.

This chain connects TRBV5-1 to TRBJ1-1, with 11 bases lining up with TRBD1. The J segment lost 2 bases and the V segment lost 4 bases, leaving 7 bases of the junction unmatched. The CDR3 consists of 16 residues. From germline, CDR1 is SGHRS and CDR2 YFSETQ. CDR3 loop: CASSNGQGAPNTEAFF. As DNA, the CDR3 is TGCGCCAGCAGCAACGGACAGGGGGCACCCAACACTGAAGCTTTCTTT. The full variable domain, in which reference TRBV5-1 and TRBJ1-1 provide the parts outside the CDR3, is KAGVTQTPRYLIKTRGQQVTLSCSPISGHRSVSWYQQTPGQGLQFLFEYFSETQRNKGNFPGRFSGRQFSNSRSEMNVSTLELGDSALYLCASSNGQGAPNTEAFFGQGTRLTVV.

This chain joins TRBV7-6 and TRBJ2-1; 8 bases agree with TRBD1. The length of the CDR3 is 14 residues. Germline V gene lookup returns CDR1 SGHVS and CDR2 FNYEAQ. V dropped 4 bases and J dropped 10; count of bases not matched to a gene: 9. This CDR3 is CASSSQTGVVEQFF. The DNA of the CDR3 is TGTGCCAGCAGCTCCCAGACAGGGGTAGTGGAGCAGTTCTTC.

The chain couples TRBV3-1 to TRBJ1-6, with a tentative D call TRBD1 (6 bases). The V gene lost 4 bases and the J gene lost 5 bases, with 9 bases spanning the gap. The CDR3 is made up of 14 amino acids. Germline loops: CDR1 LGHDT, CDR2 YNNKEL (reference sequence). The CDR3 DNA follows: TGTGCCAGCAGCCCGGACAGTCATAATTCACCCCTCCACTTT. It is translated as CASSPDSHNSPLHF. Supplemented by reference TRBV3-1 and TRBJ1-6, the full variable domain reads DTAVSQTPKYLVTQMGNDKSIKCEQNLGHDTMYWYKQDSKKFLKIMFSYNNKELIINETVPNRFSPKSPDKAHLNLHINSLELGDSAVYFCASSPDSHNSPLHFGNGTRLTVT.

The chain employs TRBV15 and TRBJ2-1; D gene ambiguous. The ends were cut back, 0 bases at V and 6 bases at J, with 15 bases in the middle. CDR1 is LNHNV, CDR2 YYDKDF, per germline (reference sequence). The CDR3 runs 16 residues. In nucleotides, the CDR3 is TGTGCCACCAGCAGAGATCTTTTAGGCACATTCAATGAGCAGTTCTTC. This sequence encodes CATSRDLLGTFNEQFF. Drawing the rest from reference TRBV15 and TRBJ2-1, the complete variable domain is DAMVIQNPRYQVTQFGKPVTLSCSQTLNHNVMYWYQQKSSQAPKLLFHYYDKDFNNEADTPDNFQSRRPNTSFCFLDIRSPGLGDTAMYLCATSRDLLGTFNEQFFGPGTRLTVL.

This chain connects TRBV27 to TRBJ2-1, with 16 bases aligning to TRBD2. V shed 6 bases and J 7 bases; nucleotides not matched to a gene: 9. Germline-derived CDR1 and CDR2 are MNHEY and SMNVEV (reference sequence). The CDR3 is made up of 17 amino acids. This chain's CDR3 is CASRPQGTSGGGNEQFF. The CDR3 DNA reads TGTGCCAGCAGACCACAAGGGACTAGCGGGGGGGGGAATGAGCAGTTCTTC.

In its sample, this clonotype was seen a few times. The V gene is TRBV7-9, the J gene TRBJ2-1; TRBD1 matches at 9 bases. The germline V gene encodes CDR1 SEHNR and CDR2 FQNEAQ (reference sequence). The length of the CDR3 is 16 residues. V gave up 4 bases and J gave up 3 bases; unmatched junction bases: 7. As DNA, the CDR3 is TGTGCCAGCAGCTCAACCGGGACAGGGCTCTACAATGAGCAGTTCTTC. Its protein product is CASSSTGTGLYNEQFF.

This clonotype was seen a few times. The chain recombines TRBV20-1 with TRBJ2-3, with TRBD2 matching 12 bases. This CDR3 contains 15 residues. The germline V gene encodes CDR1 DFQATT and CDR2 SNEGSKA (reference sequence). The V and J ends lost 4 bases and 4 bases, in that order; junction bases with no gene match: 6. The CDR3 sequence is CSATLAGGPPDTQYF. CDR3 DNA: TGCAGTGCTACCCTAGCGGGAGGGCCCCCAGATACGCAGTATTTT.

The rearrangement joins TRBV6-1 to TRBJ2-7, with 8 bases that match TRBD2. Looked up from germline, CDR1 is MNHNS and CDR2 is SASEGT. With V trimmed by 6 bases and J by 5 bases, 6 bases remained unmatched. This CDR3 is built from 13 residues. This CDR3 is CASRPPAGDEQYF. The DNA for the CDR3 is TGTGCCAGCAGGCCTCCAGCGGGAGACGAGCAGTACTTC.

The chain links TRBV27 to TRBJ1-2; 8 positions match TRBD1. The CDR3 sequence is 13 residues long. The V and J ends lost 7 bases and 6 bases, in that order; junction bases with no gene match: 7. Germline CDR1 and CDR2: MNHEY and SMNVEV (reference sequence). CDR3: CASKAGGPNGYTF. CDR3 bases: TGTGCCAGCAAAGCAGGGGGCCCGAATGGCTACACCTTC.

This clonotype was observed a handful of times. The rearrangement uses TRBV6-4 and TRBJ1-1; D perhaps matches TRBD1 (6 bases). The germline gives CDR1 MRHNA, CDR2 SNTAGT. CDR3 length: 15 amino acids. Trimming took 3 bases from V and 5 from J, leaving 16 bases between them. The CDR3 DNA sequence: TGTGCCAGCAGTGAACAGGGAGGAGGGATAACTGAAGCTTTCTTT. Translating gives CASSEQGGGITEAFF.

Only a few counts were recorded for this clonotype. The J gene is TRBJ2-4, the V gene TRBV28, with D perhaps given as TRBD1 or TRBD2 (5 bases each). Germline assignment: CDR1 MDHEN and CDR2 SYDVKM. V was shortened by 6 bases and J by 5 bases, with 14 bases between the two germline ends. This CDR3 region has 14 residues. This CDR3 is CASSSHGGQNIQYF. Here the CDR3 DNA reads TGTGCCAGCAGCTCCCATGGGGGTCAAAACATTCAGTACTTC.

This clonotype has only one observation. The chain employs TRBV10-3 and TRBJ2-5; 7 nucleotides match TRBD2. This CDR3 is 14 amino acids long. V lost 11 bases and J lost 5; bases outside the gene matches: 14. Germline V gene lookup returns CDR1 ENHRY and CDR2 SYGVKD. CDR3 sequence reads: CAALSAEGGETQYF. CDR3 nucleotides: TGTGCCGCCCTAAGTGCGGAGGGAGGGGAGACCCAGTACTTC.

V is TRBV25-1 and J is TRBJ2-2; 8 nucleotides align to TRBD1. Germline values: CDR1 MGHDK, CDR2 SYGVNS. CDR3 length equals 15 residues. The V and J ends lost 2 bases and 7 bases, in that order; junction bases with no gene match: 6. CDR3 sequence: CASSERDRSGGELFF. CDR3 nucleotides: TGTGCCAGCAGTGAACGGGACAGGAGTGGCGGGGAGCTGTTTTTT.

J is TRBJ2-5 and V is TRBV25-1, with unresolved D. The CDR3 loop spans 11 amino acids. In germline, CDR1 is MGHDK, CDR2 SYGVNS. Trimming shortened V by 6 bases and J by 8 bases, and 10 bases separated the two germline ends. CDR3 sequence: CASSVPLTQYF. DNA for the CDR3: TGTGCCAGCAGCGTCCCCTTAACCCAGTACTTC.

This clonotype was counted only a few times. This chain uses TRBV18 with TRBJ1-5; D is unresolved. CDR1 KGHSH and CDR2 LQKENI come from the germline V gene. This CDR3 contains 14 residues. The V end was cut by 5 bases, the J end by 1 base, with 9 bases between. The CDR3, as DNA: TGTGCCAGCTCAAACCAGGAAAGCAATCAGCCCCAGCATTTT. This codes for CASSNQESNQPQHF.

The chain uses TRBV27 and TRBJ2-3; 8 bases map to TRBD2. J was trimmed by 4 bases and V by 5 bases; bases with no gene match: 8. This CDR3 comprises 15 residues. Germline CDR1 MNHEY, CDR2 SMNVEV (reference sequence). CDR3 protein: CASSPTGLAPDTQYF. As DNA, the CDR3 is TGTGCCAGCAGTCCCACTGGACTAGCCCCAGATACGCAGTATTTT.